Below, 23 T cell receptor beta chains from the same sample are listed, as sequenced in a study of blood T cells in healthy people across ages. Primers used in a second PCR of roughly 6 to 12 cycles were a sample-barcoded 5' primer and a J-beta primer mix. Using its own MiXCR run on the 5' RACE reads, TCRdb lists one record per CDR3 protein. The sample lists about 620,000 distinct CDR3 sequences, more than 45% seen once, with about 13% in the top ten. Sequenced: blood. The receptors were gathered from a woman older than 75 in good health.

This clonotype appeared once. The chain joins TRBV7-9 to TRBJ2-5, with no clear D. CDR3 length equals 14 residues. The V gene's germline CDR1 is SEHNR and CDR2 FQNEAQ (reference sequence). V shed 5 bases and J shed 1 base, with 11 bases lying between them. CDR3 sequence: CASSPRAAQETQYF. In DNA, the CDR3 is TGTGCCAGCAGCCCCCGAGCAGCCCAAGAGACCCAGTACTTC.

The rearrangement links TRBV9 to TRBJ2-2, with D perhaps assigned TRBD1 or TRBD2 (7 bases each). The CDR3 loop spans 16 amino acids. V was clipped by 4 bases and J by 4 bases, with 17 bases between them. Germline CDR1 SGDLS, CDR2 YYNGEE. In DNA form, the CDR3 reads TGTGCCAGCAGCAAGACAGGGAGGGGGGGCACCGGGGAGCTGTTTTTT. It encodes CASSKTGRGGTGELFF.

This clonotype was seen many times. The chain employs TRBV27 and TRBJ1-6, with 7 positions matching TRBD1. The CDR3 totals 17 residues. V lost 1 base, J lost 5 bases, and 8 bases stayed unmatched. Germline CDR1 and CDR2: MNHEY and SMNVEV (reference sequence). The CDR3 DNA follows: TGTGCCAGCAGTTTATGGCCAGGGGGAATAGATAATTCACCCCTCCACTTT. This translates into CASSLWPGGIDNSPLHF.

Written as DNA, the CDR3 is TGTGCCAGCAGTCTTCTCCAGACAGGGGAAAAACTGTTTTTT. Translation gives CASSLLQTGEKLFF. This chain connects TRBV27 to TRBJ1-4, with 7 bases fitting TRBD1. CDR1 is MNHEY, CDR2 SMNVEV, per germline (reference sequence). The CDR3 has 14 residues. Germline trimming cut 5 bases from V and 8 bases from J; bases unmatched to any gene: 8. Filled out from reference TRBV27 and TRBJ1-4, the complete variable domain reads EAQVTQNPRYLITVTGKKLTVTCSQNMNHEYMSWYRQDPGLGLRQIYYSMNVEVTDKGDVPEGYKVSRKEKRNFPLILESPSPNQTSLYFCASSLLQTGEKLFFGSGTQLSVL.

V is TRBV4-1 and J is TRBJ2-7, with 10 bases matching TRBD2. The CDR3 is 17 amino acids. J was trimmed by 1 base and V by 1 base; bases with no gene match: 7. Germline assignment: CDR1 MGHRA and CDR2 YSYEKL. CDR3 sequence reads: CASSQGRMTSGSYEQYF. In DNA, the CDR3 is TGCGCCAGCAGCCAAGGAAGGATGACTAGCGGGTCCTACGAGCAGTACTTC.

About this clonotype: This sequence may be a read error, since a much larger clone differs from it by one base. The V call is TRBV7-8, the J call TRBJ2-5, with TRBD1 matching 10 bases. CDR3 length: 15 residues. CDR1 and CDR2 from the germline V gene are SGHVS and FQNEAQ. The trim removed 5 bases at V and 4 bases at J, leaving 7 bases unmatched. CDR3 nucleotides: TGTGCCAGCAGCCCTGGGACAGGGGTCGTAGAGACCCAGTACTTC. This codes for CASSPGTGVVETQYF. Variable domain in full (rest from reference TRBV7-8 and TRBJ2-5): GAGVSQSPRYKVAKRGQDVALRCDPISGHVSLFWYQQALGQGPEFLTYFQNEAQLDKSGLPSDRFFAERPEGSVSTLKIQRTQQEDSAVYLCASSPGTGVVETQYFGPGTRLLVL.

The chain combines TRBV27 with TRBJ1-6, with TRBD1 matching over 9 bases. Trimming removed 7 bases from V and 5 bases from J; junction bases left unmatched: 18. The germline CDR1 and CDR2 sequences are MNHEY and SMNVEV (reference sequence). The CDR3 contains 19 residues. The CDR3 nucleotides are TGTGCCAGCATGAGGACAGGGGAAGGGGGGAAGGCCAATAATTCACCCCTCCACTTT. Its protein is CASMRTGEGGKANNSPLHF.

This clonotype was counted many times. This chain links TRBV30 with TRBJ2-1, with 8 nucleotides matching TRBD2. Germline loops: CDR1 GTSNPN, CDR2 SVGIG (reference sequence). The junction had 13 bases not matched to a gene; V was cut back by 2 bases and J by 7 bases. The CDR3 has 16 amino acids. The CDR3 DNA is TGTGCCTGGAGTACTTTAGCGGGGACCCATGGTAATGAGCAGTTCTTC. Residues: CAWSTLAGTHGNEQFF.

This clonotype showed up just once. Here the CDR3 reads CAIAGNTDTQYF. The CDR3 DNA follows: TGTGCCATAGCCGGGAACACAGATACGCAGTATTTT. This sequence joins TRBV10-3 and TRBJ2-3; the D gene is possibly TRBD2 (5 bases). Germline assignment: CDR1 ENHRY and CDR2 SYGVKD. The CDR3 contains 12 residues. Trimming cost V 9 bases and J 2 bases, with 9 bases left between them.

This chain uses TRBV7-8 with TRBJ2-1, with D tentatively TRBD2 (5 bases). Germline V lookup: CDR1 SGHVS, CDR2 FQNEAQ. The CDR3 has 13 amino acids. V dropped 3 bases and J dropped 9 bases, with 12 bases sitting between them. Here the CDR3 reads CASSFPAAGEQFF. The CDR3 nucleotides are TGTGCCAGCAGCTTCCCAGCGGCGGGTGAGCAGTTCTTC.

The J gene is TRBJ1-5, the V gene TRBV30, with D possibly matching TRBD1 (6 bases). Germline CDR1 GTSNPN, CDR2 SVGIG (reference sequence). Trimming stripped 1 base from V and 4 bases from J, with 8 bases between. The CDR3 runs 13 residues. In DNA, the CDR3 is TGTGCCTGGAGTGACAGGGCTAATCAGCCCCAGCATTTT. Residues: CAWSDRANQPQHF.

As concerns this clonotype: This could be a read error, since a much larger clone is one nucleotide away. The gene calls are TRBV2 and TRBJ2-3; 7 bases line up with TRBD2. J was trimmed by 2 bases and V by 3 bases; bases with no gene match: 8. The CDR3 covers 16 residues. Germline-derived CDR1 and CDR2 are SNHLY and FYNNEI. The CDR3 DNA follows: TGTGCCAGCAGTGACATGAAACGGGGGGTCACAGATACGCAGTATTTT. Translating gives CASSDMKRGVTDTQYF.

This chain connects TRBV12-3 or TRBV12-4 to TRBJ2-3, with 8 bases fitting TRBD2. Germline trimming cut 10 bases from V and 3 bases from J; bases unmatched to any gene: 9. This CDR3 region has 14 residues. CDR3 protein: CATSGGGLTDTQYF. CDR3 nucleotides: TGTGCCACTTCCGGGGGGGGTTTGACAGATACGCAGTATTTT.

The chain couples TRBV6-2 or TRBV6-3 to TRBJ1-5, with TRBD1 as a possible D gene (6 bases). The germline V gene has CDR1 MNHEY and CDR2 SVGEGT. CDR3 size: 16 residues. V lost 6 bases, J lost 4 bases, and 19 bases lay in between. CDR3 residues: CASRNGQQGGNQPQHF. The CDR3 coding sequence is TGTGCCAGCAGGAATGGGCAACAGGGAGGAAATCAGCCCCAGCATTTT.

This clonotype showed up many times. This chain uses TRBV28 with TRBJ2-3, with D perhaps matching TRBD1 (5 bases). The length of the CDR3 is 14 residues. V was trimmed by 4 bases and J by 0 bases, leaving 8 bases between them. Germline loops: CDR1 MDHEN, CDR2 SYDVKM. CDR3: CASSSGSSTDTQYF. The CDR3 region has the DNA TGTGCCAGCAGTTCAGGGTCTAGCACAGATACGCAGTATTTT. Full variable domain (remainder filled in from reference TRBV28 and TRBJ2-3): DVKVTQSSRYLVKRTGEKVFLECVQDMDHENMFWYRQDPGLGLRLIYFSYDVKMKEKGDIPEGYSVSREKKERFSLILESASTNQTSMYLCASSSGSSTDTQYFGPGTRLTVL.

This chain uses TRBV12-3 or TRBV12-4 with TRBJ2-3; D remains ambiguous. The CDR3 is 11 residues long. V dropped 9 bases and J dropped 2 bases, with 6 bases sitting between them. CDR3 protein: CARATTDTQYF. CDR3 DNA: TGTGCCAGAGCAACCACAGATACGCAGTATTTT.

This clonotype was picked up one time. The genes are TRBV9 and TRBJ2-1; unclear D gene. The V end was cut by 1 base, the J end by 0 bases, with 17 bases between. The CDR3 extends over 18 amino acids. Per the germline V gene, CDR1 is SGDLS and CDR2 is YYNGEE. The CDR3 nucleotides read TGTGCCAGCAGCGTATCCACCCTTGGTTCAAGCTCCTACAATGAGCAGTTCTTC. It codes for CASSVSTLGSSSYNEQFF.

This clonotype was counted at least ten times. CDR3 nucleotides: TGTGCCAGCAGCTCCGAGAGCACAGATACGCAGTATTTT. Its translation: CASSSESTDTQYF. The chain has TRBV2 and TRBJ2-3; no clear D. Germline CDR1 reads SNHLY; CDR2 reads FYNNEI. CDR3 length equals 13 residues. Trimming left V 6 bases short and J 0 bases short, with 7 bases between.

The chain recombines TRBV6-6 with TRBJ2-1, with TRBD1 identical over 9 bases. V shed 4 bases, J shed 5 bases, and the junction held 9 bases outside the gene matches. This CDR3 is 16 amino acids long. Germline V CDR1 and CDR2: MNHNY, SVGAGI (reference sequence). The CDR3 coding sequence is TGTGCCAGCAGTTTTCGGACAGGGGAGATAGACAATGAGCAGTTCTTC. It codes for CASSFRTGEIDNEQFF.

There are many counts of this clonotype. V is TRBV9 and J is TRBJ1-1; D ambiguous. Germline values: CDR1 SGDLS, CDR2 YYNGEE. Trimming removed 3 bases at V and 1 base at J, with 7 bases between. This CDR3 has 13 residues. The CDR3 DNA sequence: TGTGCCAGCAGCGGGTGGGGGAACACTGAAGCTTTCTTT. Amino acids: CASSGWGNTEAFF.

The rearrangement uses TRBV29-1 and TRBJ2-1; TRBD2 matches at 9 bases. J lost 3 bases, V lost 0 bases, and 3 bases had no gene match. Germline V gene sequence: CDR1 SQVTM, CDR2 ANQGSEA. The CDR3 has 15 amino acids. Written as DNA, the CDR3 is TGCAGCGTTGAAGACTGGACTAGCGACTACAATGAGCAGTTCTTC. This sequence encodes CSVEDWTSDYNEQFF.

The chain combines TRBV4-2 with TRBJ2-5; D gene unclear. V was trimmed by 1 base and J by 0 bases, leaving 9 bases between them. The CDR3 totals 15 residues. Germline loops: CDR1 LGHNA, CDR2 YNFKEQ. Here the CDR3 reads CASSQVGSYQETQYF. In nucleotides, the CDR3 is TGTGCCAGCAGCCAAGTAGGCAGCTACCAAGAGACCCAGTACTTC.

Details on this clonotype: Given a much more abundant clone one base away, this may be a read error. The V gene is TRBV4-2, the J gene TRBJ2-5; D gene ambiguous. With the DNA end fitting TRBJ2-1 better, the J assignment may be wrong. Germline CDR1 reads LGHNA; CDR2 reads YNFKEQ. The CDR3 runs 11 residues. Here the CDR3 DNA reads TGTGCCAGCAGCGCCCAAGAGACCCAGTTCTTC. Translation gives CASSAQETQFF.